The source of this T cell receptor (beta chain) is a study of OX40 agonist ivuxolimab in advanced cancers. Study background: Prior anti-PD-1, anti-PD-L1 or anti-CTLA-4 therapy did not bar entry, and about 40% had some.

The CDR3 consists of 11 residues. Germline V gene lookup returns CDR1 SGHNT and CDR2 YYREEE (reference sequence). The protocol was immunoSEQ multiplex PCR, while the TCRdb copy is restricted to in-frame clones and leaves out a portion. This table has around 53,000 clones, nearly 80% appearing once. Overall study results and limits: Compared with CD4+, CD8+ T cells on average had more expanded clones. Normalized T-cell clonal expansion was also low in a subset of nonresponders.

Comments on this clone: Its antigen is not known. The germline gene is not matched at one end of the junction; a read error may be the cause.

This clonotype was sampled from an adult with an advanced solid tumor such as melanoma, head and neck, liver or kidney cancer. The source material was CD4+ or CD8+ T cells sorted from blood, sampled in a trial of the OX40 agonist ivuxolimab. The rearrangement links TRBV5-4 to TRBJ1-1; D uncertain. The CDR3 nucleotides read TGTGCCAGCAGCTTGAATACTGAAGCTTTCTTT. It is translated as CASSLNTEAFF.